This T cell receptor beta chain is drawn from a study of blood T cells in healthy people across ages. This clonotype was observed a handful of times. Its antigen is currently unknown. Findings and caveats of the study: Older age went with lower TCR beta diversity per million T cells, in a roughly linear way.

The CDR3 is 10 residues long. CDR1 is MNHNY and CDR2 is SVGAGI in the germline V gene (reference sequence). Trimming stripped 7 bases from V and 5 bases from J, with 3 bases between. Alongside a J-beta primer mix, a sample-barcoded 5' primer served in a second PCR lasting about 7 to 11 cycles. Unique molecular identifiers of 12 random nucleotides labeled each cDNA. From the 5' RACE reads, TCRdb called clonotypes with MiXCR, one entry per CDR3 protein. This table holds about 2 million distinct CDR3 sequences, around half found once. Sequencing was carried out using blood. The clonotype comes from a woman aged 40 to 50 in good health. The genes are TRBV6-6 and TRBJ2-1; no firm D call. The chain's CDR3 is CASKDNEQFF. The DNA of the CDR3 is TGTGCCAGCAAGGACAATGAGCAGTTCTTC.